These T cell receptor beta chains were read from a single sample in a study of blood T cell repertoires in COVID-19. Only in-frame clones appear in the TCRdb table, and some are missing; sequencing was by immunoSEQ multiplex PCR. Among roughly 200,000 clones listed, about 80% were seen once. Sequenced: peripheral blood. These receptors were obtained from a woman between 45 and 60 years old with active or convalescent COVID-19. CDR3s include the opening cysteine and the closing phenylalanine or tryptophan. The D gene is left open where the match is weak. Part of the rows lack a size; the others show once, few, many or a class for expanded clones.

v_call	j_call	clone_size	d_call	cdr3_nt	cdr3_aa
TRBV30	TRBJ1-3	-	-	TGTGCCGGGCACGGTCCGGTCTCAGGAAACACCATATATTTT	CAGHGPVSGNTIYF
TRBV6-5	TRBJ2-7	-	TRBD2	TGTGTTTGTGGGAGGGTCCCTTTCGAGCAGTACTTC	CVCGRVPFEQYF
TRBV25-1	TRBJ1-3	-	-	TGTGCCAGCAGTGAATCAATGGACAGCCGGGACACCATATATTTT	CASSESMDSRDTIYF
TRBV6-1	TRBJ1-6	-	-	TGTGCCAGCAGTGAAGGAGCACCCCTCCACTTT	CASSEGAPLHF
TRBV19	TRBJ1-2	-	-	TGTGCCAGTAGTATGGCAGGGGCGATCTATGGCTACACCTTC	CASSMAGAIYGYTF
TRBV30	TRBJ1-5	-	TRBD1	TGTGCCTGGAGTGTACGACGAGGGACAGGGAGGGGACAGCCCCAGCATTTT	CAWSVRRGTGRGQPQHF
TRBV7-8	TRBJ1-1	-	-	TGTGCCAGCAGCTTATTCAACAGAAACACTGAAGCTTTCTTT	CASSLFNRNTEAFF
TRBV18	TRBJ2-7	once	-	TGTGCCAGCTCACGCGGGACAGCCCAAGGCGAGCAGTACTTC	CASSRGTAQGEQYF
TRBV12-3/TRBV12-4	TRBJ2-1	-	-	TGTGCCAGCAGAGTTCAGGGCCTCAATGAGCAGTTCTTC	CASRVQGLNEQFF
TRBV9	TRBJ1-1	-	-	TGTGCCAGCAGCGTAGTGGCGGTGAACACTGAAGCTTTCTTT	CASSVVAVNTEAFF
TRBV3-1/TRBV3-2	TRBJ1-2	-	TRBD1	TGTGCCAGCAGCCAAGGGATAGGGGGCCCTATCTGGGTCTATGGCTACACCTTC	CASSQGIGGPIWVYGYTF
TRBV4-3	TRBJ2-2	many	-	TGCGCCAGCAGCCAAGATCCCCTTACCGGGGAGCTGTTTTTT	CASSQDPLTGELFF
TRBV11-2	TRBJ2-7	-	-	TGTGCCAGCAGCCCAGACACGTCCTACGAGCAGTACTTC	CASSPDTSYEQYF
TRBV13	TRBJ1-2	-	TRBD1	TGTGCCAGCAGCTTAGGGGGACAGGGACCTAACTATGGCTACACCTTC	CASSLGGQGPNYGYTF
TRBV29-1	TRBJ1-2	many	-	TGCAGCGTTGACCGGACCTCCAGGGCAAATGGCTACACCTTC	CSVDRTSRANGYTF
TRBV2	TRBJ2-7	-	TRBD1	TGTGCCAGCAGGGACAGGGGTTACTACGAGCAGTACTTC	CASRDRGYYEQYF
TRBV18	TRBJ2-1	-	TRBD2	TGTGCCAGCTCACCGGGACTAGCGGATTACAATGAGCAGTTCTTC	CASSPGLADYNEQFF
TRBV19	TRBJ1-1	many	TRBD1	TGTGCCAGTAGCAAAACGACAGGGGTTACGAACACTGAAGCTTTCTTT	CASSKTTGVTNTEAFF
TRBV20-1	TRBJ2-2	-	TRBD2	TGCAGTGCTAGTGGACTAGCGGGAGGCGGGGAGCTGTTTTTT	CSASGLAGGGELFF
TRBV7-9	TRBJ1-6	many	-	TGTGCCAGCAGCTCCGACGGACGGGGAGATTCACCCCTCCACTTT	CASSSDGRGDSPLHF
TRBV6-6	TRBJ1-2	-	TRBD1	TGTGCCAGCAGTCCCCATCCCGGGACAGGGTGGATGTATGGCTACACCTTC	CASSPHPGTGWMYGYTF
TRBV19	TRBJ1-3	-	-	TGTGCCAGTACCAACAACCGGGTCTCTGGAAACACCATATATTTT	CASTNNRVSGNTIYF
TRBV7-9	TRBJ2-7	few	TRBD2	TGTGCCAGCAGCTCGGGACTACGCTACGAGCAGTACTTC	CASSSGLRYEQYF
TRBV6-2/TRBV6-3	TRBJ2-7	-	-	TGTGCCAGCAGTCCGCGGGGCTACGAGCAGTACTTC	CASSPRGYEQYF
TRBV19	TRBJ1-5	-	TRBD1	TGTGCCAGTAGTATAGACGGGACAGGGGCTCAGCCCCAGCATTTT	CASSIDGTGAQPQHF
TRBV7-2	TRBJ2-3	once	TRBD2	TGTGCCAGCAGCTTAGCCGGGACTAGCGGCACAGATACGCAGTATTTT	CASSLAGTSGTDTQYF
TRBV7-2	TRBJ2-5	-	-	TGTGCCAGCAGCTTAGGGGTGGCTAGGGGTAGCCAAGAGACCCAGTACTTC	CASSLGVARGSQETQYF